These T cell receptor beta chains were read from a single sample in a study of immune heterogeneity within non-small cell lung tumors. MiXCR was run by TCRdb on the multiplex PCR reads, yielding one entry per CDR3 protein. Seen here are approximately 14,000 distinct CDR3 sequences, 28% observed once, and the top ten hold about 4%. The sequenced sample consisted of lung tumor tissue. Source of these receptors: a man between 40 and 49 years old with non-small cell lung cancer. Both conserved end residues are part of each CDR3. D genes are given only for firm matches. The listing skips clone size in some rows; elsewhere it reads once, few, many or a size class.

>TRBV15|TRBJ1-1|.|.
TGTGCCACCAGCTCCCGTGCTAGGGCAAACACTCAAGCTTTCTTT
CATSSRARANTQAFF
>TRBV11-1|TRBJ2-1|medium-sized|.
TGTGCCAGCAGCGCCGGGCCCCTGGGAGATGAGCAGTTCTTC
CASSAGPLGDEQFF
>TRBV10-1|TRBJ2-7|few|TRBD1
TGCGCCAACAGGGGGCGGAACTTC
CANRGRNF
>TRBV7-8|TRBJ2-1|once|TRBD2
TGTGCCATCAGCTTAGGGGGTAGCGGGAGTTACAATGAGCAGTTCTTC
CAISLGGSGSYNEQFF
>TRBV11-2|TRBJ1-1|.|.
TGTGCCAACAGCCTGCAGCAGTCCACTGAAGCTTTCTTT
CANSLQQSTEAFF
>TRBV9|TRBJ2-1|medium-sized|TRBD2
TGTGCCAGCAGCGTAGGCGGGAGGGGCGCCAATGAGCAGTTCTTC
CASSVGGRGANEQFF
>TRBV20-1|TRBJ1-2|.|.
TGCAGAGCTAGGCCGGGATCCGTGAGCTACACCTTC
CRARPGSVSYTF
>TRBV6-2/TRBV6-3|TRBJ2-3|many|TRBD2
TGTGCCAGCAGTTCACGGACTAGCGGGTACGATACGCAGTATTTT
CASSSRTSGYDTQYF
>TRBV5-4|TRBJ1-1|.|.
TGTGCCAGCAGCTCCCAAGGGGGAACTGAAGCTTTCTTT
CASSSQGGTEAFF
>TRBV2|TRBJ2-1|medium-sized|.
TGTGCCAGCAGTGAAAACCGTAATGTCGGGAATGAGCAGTTCTTC
CASSENRNVGNEQFF
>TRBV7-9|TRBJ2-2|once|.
TGTGCCAGCAGCCGAATGGACGGTTTTACCGGGGAGCTGTTTTTT
CASSRMDGFTGELFF
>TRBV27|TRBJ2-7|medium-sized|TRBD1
TGTGCCAGCAGCCCGACAGGGGGCCTTTACGAGCAGTACTTC
CASSPTGGLYEQYF
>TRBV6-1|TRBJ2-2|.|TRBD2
TGTGCCAGCAGTAGTTCTGGACTAGCGGGAGGCAGGGGGGAGCTGTTTTTT
CASSSSGLAGGRGELFF
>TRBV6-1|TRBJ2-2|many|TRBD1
TGTGCCAGCAGTCGTGGACAGGGGAACACCGGGGAGCTGTTTTTT
CASSRGQGNTGELFF
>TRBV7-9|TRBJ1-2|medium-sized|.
TGTGCCAGCAGCCCGGGAGTAGCTTCCTATGGCTACACCTTC
CASSPGVASYGYTF
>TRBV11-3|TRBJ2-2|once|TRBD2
TGTGCCAGCAGCCCTAGCGGGAGTACCCCCGGGGAGCTGTTTTTT
CASSPSGSTPGELFF
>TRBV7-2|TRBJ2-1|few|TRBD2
TGTGCCAGCAGCCTGGGGACTAGCGGGACCACCTCCTACAATGAGCAGTTCTTC
CASSLGTSGTTSYNEQFF
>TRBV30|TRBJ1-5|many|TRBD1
TGTGCCTGGAGTGTCCCGGGACAGACCAATCAGCCCCAGCATTTT
CAWSVPGQTNQPQHF
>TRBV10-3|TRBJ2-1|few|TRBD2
TGTGCCATCACTTGGACTAGCGGGCGCAATGAGCAGTTCTTC
CAITWTSGRNEQFF
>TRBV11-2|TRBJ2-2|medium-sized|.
TGTGCCAGCAGCTTACAACGTGCGAACACCGGGGAGCTGTTTTTT
CASSLQRANTGELFF
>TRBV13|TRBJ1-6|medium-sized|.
TGTGCCAGCAGGTCAGAGGTTGGGTCACCCCTCCACTTT
CASRSEVGSPLHF
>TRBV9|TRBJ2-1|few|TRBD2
TGTGCCAGCAGCGCCTCGACCGGACTAGCGGGCAACGAGCAGTTCTTC
CASSASTGLAGNEQFF
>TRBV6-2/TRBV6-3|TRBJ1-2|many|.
TGTGCCAGCAGTTACAGCTGGACCTCCGCGACGGGTGGCTACACCTTC
CASSYSWTSATGGYTF
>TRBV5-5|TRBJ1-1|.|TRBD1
TGTGCCAGCAGACCAAACCGGGACAGGAACACTGAAGCTTTCTTT
CASRPNRDRNTEAFF
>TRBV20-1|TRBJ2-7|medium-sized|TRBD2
TGCAGTGCTAGAGATGTTACAGCGGGAGTCTACGAGCAGTACTTC
CSARDVTAGVYEQYF
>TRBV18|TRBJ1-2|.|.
TGTGCCAGCTCACCATCCTGGGGCAGAGGTGGCTACACCTTC
CASSPSWGRGGYTF
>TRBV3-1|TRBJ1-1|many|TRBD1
TGTGCCAGCAGCCCACAGGGGGCTACGAACACTGAAGCTTTCTTT
CASSPQGATNTEAFF
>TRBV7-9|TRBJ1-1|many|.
TGTGCCAGCAGCCCGGGGACGAGGAACACTGAAGCTTTCTTT
CASSPGTRNTEAFF
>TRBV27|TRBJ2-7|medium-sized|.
TGTGCCAGCAGTTTAGCGCCGGGAGTCTCCTACGAGCAGTACTTC
CASSLAPGVSYEQYF
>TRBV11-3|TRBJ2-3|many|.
TGTGCCAGCAGCTTAAACAGCGGCACAGATACGCAGTATTTT
CASSLNSGTDTQYF
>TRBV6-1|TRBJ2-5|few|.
TGTGCCAGCAGTTATCTACAGTGGCGTCCAGGGAACGGGAGCGGAGAGACCCAGTACTTC
CASSYLQWRPGNGSGETQYF
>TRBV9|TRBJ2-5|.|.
TGTGCCAGCAGCGCGACAGGATTGACCCAGTACTTC
CASSATGLTQYF
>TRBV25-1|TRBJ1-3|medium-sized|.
TGTGCCAGCAGTCCGACCTCTGGAAACACCATATATTTT
CASSPTSGNTIYF
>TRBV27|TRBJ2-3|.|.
TGTGCCAGCAGTCCATGGTCGTCGGGAATTGAAAGGAACCCTAGCACAGATACGCAGTATTTT
CASSPWSSGIERNPSTDTQYF
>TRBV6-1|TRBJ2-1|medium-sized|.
TGTGCCAGCAGTTCATCTCAAGGTAGCGGAGGCTCCTACAATGAGCAGTTCTTC
CASSSSQGSGGSYNEQFF
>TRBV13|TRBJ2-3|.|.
TGTGCCAGCAGCTTAGGCCAAGGGGCTGCGTTAGATACGCAGTATTTT
CASSLGQGAALDTQYF
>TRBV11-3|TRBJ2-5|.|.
TGTGCCTCACGCCGGGGGGCGGGGGAGACCCAGTACTTC
CASRRGAGETQYF
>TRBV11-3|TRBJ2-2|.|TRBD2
TGTGCCAGCAGCGCGGGACTAGCGACCGGGGAGCTGTTTTTT
CASSAGLATGELFF
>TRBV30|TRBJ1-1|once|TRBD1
TGTGCCTGGGAGGGACAGGGGGCCACTGAAGCTTTCTTT
CAWEGQGATEAFF
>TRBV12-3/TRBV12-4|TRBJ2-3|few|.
TGTGCCAGCAGTTTCCGGGACAGCACAGATACGCAGTATTTT
CASSFRDSTDTQYF
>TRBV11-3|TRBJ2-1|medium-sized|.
TGTGCCAGCGGCCCCTTGGGGACTGTGAACAATGAGCAGTTCTTC
CASGPLGTVNNEQFF
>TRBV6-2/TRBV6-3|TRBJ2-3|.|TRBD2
TGTGCCAGCAGTTACTCGACCGGCGGGAGGGGGGCGGATACGCAGTATTTT
CASSYSTGGRGADTQYF
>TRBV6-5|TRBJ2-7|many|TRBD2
TGTGCCAGCAGTTACTTAGCGGGGACCAGCTCCTACGAGCAGTACTTC
CASSYLAGTSSYEQYF
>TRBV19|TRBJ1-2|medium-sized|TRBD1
TGTGCCAGTAGTATTTCCCCAGGGGGGGCCTATGGCTACACCTTC
CASSISPGGAYGYTF
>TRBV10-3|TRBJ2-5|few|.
TGTGCCATCAGTTGGAGGGAACAAGAGACCCAGTACTTC
CAISWREQETQYF
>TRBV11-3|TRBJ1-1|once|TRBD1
TGTGCCAGCAGCCCCTCGACAGGGGGTGACACTGAAGCTTTCTTT
CASSPSTGGDTEAFF